These 10 T cell receptor beta chains came from one sample sequenced in a study of human T cells and chemical hapten exposure. Each CDR3 protein gets one entry after TCRdb re-called the RACE reads with MiXCR. Of some 84,000 distinct CDR3 sequences in the sample, 11% were seen once. Time point defined: patch test 3, about 24 weeks after DPC sensitization. Treatment given: therapeutic diphenylcyclopropenone sensitization with weekly scalp DPC. The specimen was whole blood, collected in connection with sensitization to the hapten diphenylcyclopropenone (DPC). The receptor source for this set is a woman in her 50s with alopecia areata. Some clones in this sample may be carry-over from other donors' samples.

This clonotype was seen at least ten times. The chain recombines TRBV6-4 with TRBJ2-5; tentative D call: TRBD1 (6 bases). The CDR3 spans 13 residues. Germline V gives CDR1 MRHNA, CDR2 SNTAGT. V was pared by 0 bases and J by 7 bases, with 9 bases between. The CDR3 region is CASSDSQGTTQYF. The CDR3 bases are TGTGCCAGCAGTGACTCCCAGGGGACGACCCAGTACTTC.

This clonotype was found many times. The chain joins TRBV6-5 to TRBJ2-5; TRBD2 aligns across 9 bases. Germline V gene sequence: CDR1 MNHEY, CDR2 SVGAGI. This CDR3 comprises 18 residues. V was pared by 1 base and J by 5 bases, with 14 bases of the junction left unmatched. The CDR3 coding sequence is TGTGCCAGCAGTTACTTGCGGGGGGGTAGCGGACCTGGGGAGACCCAGTACTTC. It specifies CASSYLRGGSGPGETQYF.

The chain combines TRBV7-9 with TRBJ2-5; 8 positions match TRBD1. With V trimmed by 4 bases and J by 0 bases, 4 bases remained unmatched. Germline V gene lookup returns CDR1 SEHNR and CDR2 FQNEAQ (reference sequence). The CDR3 is 15 residues long. CDR3 nucleotide sequence: TGTGCCAGCAGCTGGGGACAGGCCAACCAAGAGACCCAGTACTTC. Amino acid sequence: CASSWGQANQETQYF.

In its sample, this clonotype was seen a few times. The V gene is TRBV20-1, the J gene TRBJ2-7, with TRBD2 matching over 8 bases. The CDR3 is made up of 15 amino acids. In germline, CDR1 is DFQATT, CDR2 SNEGSKA (reference sequence). After removal of 6 bases from V and 7 bases from J, the junction contained 17 bases not matched to a gene. The CDR3 reads CSADGLGAGGLEQYF. The CDR3 DNA follows: TGCAGTGCGGACGGACTAGGGGCGGGAGGCCTTGAGCAGTACTTC.

This clonotype was detected many times. V is TRBV20-1 and J is TRBJ2-1; perhaps D is TRBD1 or TRBD2 (6 bases each). Germline V gene data show CDR1 as DFQATT and CDR2 as SNEGSKA (reference sequence). V was shortened by 5 bases and J by 6 bases, with 14 bases between the two germline ends. The CDR3 extends over 13 amino acids. The CDR3 is CSAGGLGINEQFF. The CDR3 region has the DNA TGCAGTGCTGGGGGGCTAGGAATCAATGAGCAGTTCTTC.

The sample holds many counts of this clonotype. This sequence joins TRBV6-2 or TRBV6-3 and TRBJ2-7, with unresolved D. The CDR3 extends over 14 amino acids. From germline, CDR1 is MNHEY and CDR2 SVGEGT. V was pared by 6 bases and J by 2 bases, with 14 bases between. CDR3 in amino acids: CASSSRGEPYEQYF. CDR3 nucleotide sequence: TGTGCCAGCAGCTCCCGTGGGGAACCCTACGAGCAGTACTTC.

This clonotype was counted between two and nine times. CDR3 DNA sequence: TGTGCCAGCAGTGAGGACAGGAGCTCCTACAATGAGCAGTTCTTC. The encoded protein is CASSEDRSSYNEQFF. The chain carries TRBV6-4 and TRBJ2-1; 7 nucleotides agree with TRBD1. Trimming took 3 bases from V and 0 from J; bases not matched to a gene: 2. This CDR3 is 15 amino acids long. CDR1 and CDR2 (germline): MRHNA, SNTAGT.

The chain recombines TRBV6-1 with TRBJ1-5; 8 bases agree with TRBD1. The ends lost 0 bases at V and 1 base at J; junction bases unmatched: 5. CDR3 size: 17 residues. The germline V gene has CDR1 MNHNS and CDR2 SASEGT. The CDR3, as DNA: TGTGCCAGCAGTGAAGCGAGAAGGACAGGGAGCAATCAGCCCCAGCATTTT. It specifies CASSEARRTGSNQPQHF.

Worth noting for this clonotype: A much larger clone differs by one base, so this may be a read error. Given the absence of the conserved phenylalanine or tryptophan at the CDR3 end, a read error is likely. The chain has TRBV11-2 and TRBJ1-1; the D gene is possibly TRBD1 (6 bases). V lost 1 base and J lost 6, with 15 bases in between. This CDR3 is 15 amino acids long. CDR1 and CDR2 (germline): SGHAT, FQNNGV. CDR3 loop: CASSLGQTGLAEAFS. As DNA, the CDR3 is TGTGCCAGCAGCTTAGGTCAAACAGGGCTGGCTGAAGCTTTCTCT.

The CDR3 region is CATRPQGLSTDTQYF. For the CDR3, the DNA is TGTGCCACGCGGCCCCAGGGGTTGAGCACAGATACGCAGTATTTT. J is TRBJ2-3 and V is TRBV27; D might be TRBD1 (6 bases). CDR1 is MNHEY and CDR2 is SMNVEV in the germline V gene (reference sequence). The CDR3 runs 15 residues. The ends were cut back, 10 bases at V and 0 bases at J, with 17 bases in the middle.